The clone carrying this T cell receptor (beta chain) was detected once. Its antigen is currently unknown. Expansion of antigen-specific CD4+ T cells with viral peptide pools was carried out by the ViraFEST assay before sequencing. With approximately ten days of culture completed, CD4+ T cells were isolated. The study found no prior SARS-CoV-2 infection in the vaccine recipients, who tested negative for nucleocapsid antibodies. Peptides at roughly 10 ug/ml and IL-2 at 9 to 10 IU/ml were added to two million PBMC per well. Assay used: immunoSEQ multiplex PCR; TCRdb lists only in-frame clones, some missing. The sample contains over 55,000 clones, 80% to 90% of which appear only once. This sample stems from a study of vaccination effects on CD4 cells after COVID-19. Across the whole study: Participants completed two doses of the BNT162b2 or mRNA-1273 vaccine.

The source material was CD4+ T cells from PBMCs cultured with HCoV-229E spike peptides, sampled before COVID-19 vaccination. This TCR was recovered from a human donor who received a COVID-19 vaccine.

The CDR3: CASSHYIGGTGNEQFF. CDR3 DNA: TGTGCCAGCAGCCACTATATCGGGGGTACGGGGAATGAGCAGTTCTTC. The rearrangement uses TRBV11-3 and TRBJ2-1, with D possibly TRBD2 on 6 matching bases. Looked up from germline, CDR1 is SGHNT and CDR2 is YENEEA. The CDR3 extends over 16 amino acids. Trimming removed 5 bases from V and 7 bases from J, with 21 bases in between.